This passage covers 10 T cell receptor beta chains from one sample sequenced in a study of T cells in localized non-small cell lung cancer. Clones were sequenced by immunoSEQ multiplex PCR, and TCRdb holds only the in-frame ones, with some missing. The data contain some 27,000 clones, 88% of them singletons. This sample comprised peripheral blood, obtained before any cancer treatment. These receptors came from a female donor aged 60 or older with stage III squamous cell lung carcinoma.

The V gene is TRBV21-1, the J gene TRBJ2-3. TRBV21-1 represents a pseudogene. The length of the CDR3 is 17 residues. Here the CDR3 DNA reads TGTGCCAGCAGCAGCGCAGTAAAAACTCCTAGCACAGATACGCAGTATTTT. This sequence encodes CASSSAVKTPSTDTQYF.

The V and J genes are TRBV19 and TRBJ2-5; the D gene could be TRBD1 or TRBD2 (6 bases each). Trimming left V 3 bases short and J 4 bases short, with 12 bases between. CDR1 is LNHDA and CDR2 is SQIVND in the germline V gene (reference sequence). This CDR3 comprises 14 residues. This CDR3 is CASSIGGGLETQYF. The CDR3 nucleotides read TGTGCCAGTAGTATCGGTGGGGGGCTAGAGACCCAGTACTTC.

This clone turned up a few times. The gene calls are TRBV10-2 and TRBJ2-1, with D unclear. This CDR3 has 12 amino acids. Trimming pared 3 bases from V and 4 bases from J, leaving 4 bases between. The germline V gene encodes CDR1 WSHSY and CDR2 SAAADI. The CDR3 DNA reads TGCGCCAGCAGTGAAAGTTACAATGAGCAGTTCTTC. Translating gives CASSESYNEQFF.

This clone was found once. J is TRBJ2-5 and V is TRBV6-6; 9 nucleotides match TRBD1. Per germline, CDR1 MNHNY and CDR2 SVGAGI (reference sequence). The CDR3 length is 15 residues. Unmatched junction bases numbered 6, after V lost 5 bases and J lost 2 bases. In DNA form, the CDR3 reads TGTGCCAGCAGTCCCACGGACAGGGGTCAAGAGACCCAGTACTTC. The encoded protein is CASSPTDRGQETQYF.

The table lists this clone with a count of one. V is TRBV5-6 and J is TRBJ1-5; weak D call: TRBD1 (5 bases). Trimming left V 4 bases short and J 2 bases short, with 13 bases between. CDR3 length equals 15 residues. Germline-derived CDR1 and CDR2 are SGHDT and YYEEEE. DNA for the CDR3: TGTGCCAGCAGCCCGCTGGGGGGACGCAATCAGCCCCAGCATTTT. Translation: CASSPLGGRNQPQHF.

V usage is TRBV5-5 and J usage is TRBJ1-3; maybe TRBD1 (6 bases). The germline CDR1 and CDR2 sequences are SGHKS and YYEKEE (reference sequence). This CDR3 spans 17 amino acids. Trimming stripped 2 bases from V and 4 bases from J, with 19 bases between. This CDR3 reads CASSFGPQGLNGNTIYF. The CDR3 nucleotides read TGTGCCAGCAGCTTTGGCCCCCAGGGGCTCAACGGAAACACCATATATTTT.

The genes are TRBV5-1 and TRBJ2-5; 10 bases align to TRBD2. With V trimmed by 6 bases and J by 1 base, 9 bases remained unmatched. Germline lookup yields CDR1 SGHRS and CDR2 YFSETQ. The CDR3 has 16 amino acids. CDR3 loop: CASMASGGHLQETQYF. Written as DNA, the CDR3 is TGCGCCAGCATGGCTAGCGGGGGCCATCTCCAAGAGACCCAGTACTTC. Drawing the rest from reference TRBV5-1 and TRBJ2-5, the complete variable domain is KAGVTQTPRYLIKTRGQQVTLSCSPISGHRSVSWYQQTPGQGLQFLFEYFSETQRNKGNFPGRFSGRQFSNSRSEMNVSTLELGDSALYLCASMASGGHLQETQYFGPGTRLLVL.

This rearrangement joins TRBV28 to TRBJ2-1; 15 bases align to TRBD2. The CDR3 has 18 residues. V shed 7 bases, J shed 1 base, and the junction held 8 bases outside the gene matches. Germline V gene data show CDR1 as MDHEN and CDR2 as SYDVKM. The DNA of the CDR3 is TGTGCCAGCACTCCATGGACTAGCGGGAGGGAATCCTACAATGAGCAGTTCTTC. It encodes CASTPWTSGRESYNEQFF.

This chain uses TRBV7-9 with TRBJ2-3; a possible D gene is TRBD1 (5 bases). Germline CDR1 is SEHNR and CDR2 is FQNEAQ (reference sequence). This CDR3 spans 14 amino acids. The germline V and J ends were trimmed by 3 bases and 8 bases, with 15 bases remaining between them. This CDR3 reads CASSLSWGATTQYF. The CDR3 DNA is TGTGCCAGCAGCTTGAGTTGGGGCGCCACTACGCAGTATTTT.

Notes on this clone: At one end, the junction sequence differs from germline, possibly due to a read error. V is TRBV28 and J is TRBJ2-7; 7 bases are shared with TRBD1. This CDR3 has 13 amino acids. Germline CDR1 reads MDHEN; CDR2 reads SYDVKM. The CDR3 DNA sequence: TGTGCCAGCAGGGTCGGACAGGTTTCCAAAGCGAACTTC. Encoded protein: CASRVGQVSKANF.